The T cell receptor (beta chain) described here comes from a study of regulatory T cells in long-lasting Graves disease. About the research overall: Graves' patients diagnosed newly had used antithyroid drugs under 3 months. Points from the study as a whole: TCR diversity was lower in persistent than newly diagnosed Graves' disease.

This clonotype was picked up a small number of times. Its antigen is undetermined. Arm-PCR of CDR3 regions with iRepertoire HTBI primers generated TCR beta libraries. TCRdb called the multiplex PCR reads again in MiXCR, with one record for every CDR3 protein. This sample yields 580,000 or so distinct CDR3 sequences, of which around 16% are seen a single time; around 12% belongs to the top ten. CDR3 size: 14 residues. With 5 bases removed from V and 1 base from J, the gap between germline ends came to 11 bases. CDR1 is SEHNR and CDR2 is FQNEAQ in the germline V gene (reference sequence). Time point defined: newly diagnosed GD, antithyroid drugs for less than 3 months. Following extraction of RNA from PBMCs, that RNA was used to make the TCR library. The same data also went into a second study, on T cells in Graves' hyperthyroidism and ophthalmopathy. That paper adds: Calling Graves' hyperthyroidism stable meant ophthalmopathy did not progress within 18 months.

This rearrangement joins TRBV7-9 to TRBJ1-1; no clear D gene. This receptor was obtained from a man between 18 and 35 years old with Graves disease. Sequencing used peripheral blood mononuclear cells (PBMCs), obtained at new diagnosis, from a patient treated with antithyroid drugs. The CDR3 region is CASSTTHRNTEAFF. CDR3 nucleotides: TGTGCCAGCAGCACGACGCACAGGAACACTGAAGCTTTCTTT.